This record concerns one T cell receptor (beta chain) sequence. This clonotype was counted ten times or more. The target of this receptor is not known. Per-nucleotide qualities are absent, and no much larger clonotype sits a single base away. The record originates from a study of blood T cells in healthy people across ages (dated by TCRdb to the mid-2010s). In terms of the full investigation: In model experiments, template switching captured about one uniquely barcoded TCR beta cDNA molecule for every two T cells. The study measured age-related changes in TCR beta repertoire diversity using deep sequencing normalized with unique cDNA molecular identifiers. Donors were grouped into four age groups: young (average roughly 16 years), middle-aged (39), aged (62) and long-lived (approximately 81). To avoid experimental bias, donors of different ages were distributed randomly across sequencing lanes. The study analyzed two additional independent replicas of 1 million unique cDNA reads from the same blood draw for two donors, one aged 18 to 29 and one aged 80 or older.

Donors were a few dozen systemically healthy Caucasian individuals from Russia aged roughly 6 to 100 years. Approximately 10 milliliters of peripheral blood were collected from each donor into EDTA-treated Vacutainer tubes. Ficoll-Paque density-gradient centrifugation was used to isolate PBMCs, with at least 6.5 million per sample. Trizol reagent was used to extract total RNA from the PBMCs, yielding at least 6 micrograms per sample. For every donor, flow cytometry on a PBMC aliquot measured the percentage of naive CD45RAhigh/CD27high T cells. What the work shows at the level of the full study, not this receptor alone: Compared with the aged group, the long-lived group had more naive CD4+ T cells, fewer expanded clones and increased TCR diversity, suggesting age selection. Observed TCR beta diversity correlated strongly with the percentage of naive T cells measured by flow cytometry. Because profiling used bulk unsorted PBMCs, naive and antigen-experienced compartments could not be compared conclusively. As age increased, observed TCR beta diversity per million T cells dropped in a roughly linear way, and a significant reduction was already evident by age about 40. Estimates of total diversity based on one million sequenced T cells were regarded as lower bounds and as underestimates. Because the CMV infection status of the donors was unknown, age-related changes in expanded clonotypes may potentially have been confounded.

From the cysteine up to the phenylalanine, the CDR3 has a length of 12 residues. Only the CDR3 DNA is retained, 36 bases long and in frame from the first base. The germline ends are 4 bases apart after V is trimmed by 3 bases and J by 4 bases. Libraries were made using 5' RACE. The sequencer listed for this sample is Illumina HiSeq 2500. The second PCR ran for about 6 to 12 cycles and used a J-beta primer mix along with a sample-barcoded 5' primer. Each TCR beta cDNA molecule received a unique molecular identifier from a template-switch 5' adaptor carrying 12 random nucleotides. At least 3 million CDR3-containing paired-end reads were obtained from each sample. All of the RNA was converted into first-strand cDNA using the Mint cDNA synthesis kit, with a TRBC-specific oligonucleotide serving as the primer. Following uracil-DNA glycosylase treatment, a first 18-cycle PCR with universal primers M1SS and BC2_uni_R was performed on all cDNA. The published analysis was carried out like this. Each sample was normalized by randomly selecting 1 million high-quality reads, each carrying a distinct molecular identifier. Instead of being binned into consensus sequences, reads that shared molecular identifiers were thrown out. MiTCR, run with a Q25 quality threshold and the strictest error-elimination algorithm, handled CDR3 identification, clonotype clustering and error correction. Lower-bound total TCR beta diversity was estimated with a nonparametric unseen species model using Euler transformation. TCRdb reanalyzed the raw reads on its own, using fastp at Q25 for trimming and MiXCR for clone calling, and kept in-frame beta chains. CDR3 protein duplicates are merged, each entry listing the most common genes and DNA. The V and J calls and clone size come from TCRdb's table, not from the authors' own analysis. A total of hundreds of thousands of distinct CDR3 sequences appear in this sample, approximately 50% of them only once. Of the sample, around a third falls within the top ten clones.

The sample taken for sequencing was blood. This receptor was taken from a woman between 55 and 75 years old in good health. This receptor chain uses TRBV12-3 or TRBV12-4 and TRBJ2-1; no D gene can be assigned with confidence. In nucleotide form, the sequence is TGTGCCAGCAGTTTTGGGTACAATGAGCAGTTCTTC. The resulting protein is CASSFGYNEQFF.